This TCR beta chain appears in the sequencing data of a study of T cell changes during pregnancy in multiple sclerosis. Trimming took 5 bases from V and 0 from J, leaving 11 bases between them. Germline loops: CDR1 SGHAT, CDR2 FQDESV (reference sequence). This CDR3 region has 15 residues. Libraries were prepared by immunoSEQ multiplex PCR; TCRdb keeps only in-frame clonotypes and omits some of them. Of roughly 110,000 clones in the sample, about 90% were seen once. The clonotype comes from a female donor in good health, enrolled as a control in a pregnancy study. V and J are TRBV11-1 and TRBJ2-1; the D gene is possibly TRBD2 (7 bases). The source was peripheral blood, collected in the third trimester of pregnancy. CDR3 DNA sequence: TGTGCCAGCAGCCGAGGGGGGGGCTCCTACAATGAGCAGTTCTTC. It encodes CASSRGGGSYNEQFF.